These 32 T cell receptor beta chains came from one sample sequenced in a study of T cell responses to AZD1222 COVID-19 vaccine. Sequencing was performed with immunoSEQ multiplex PCR; in TCRdb, only in-frame clones are kept and a portion is missing. This table has 95,000 to 150,000 clones, 80% to 90% appearing once. The sample in question was peripheral blood, obtained on day 0 of AZD1222 vaccination. All receptors come from an adult in good health.

This chain uses TRBV5-5 with TRBJ2-3; the D call may be TRBD1 or TRBD2 (5 bases each). Germline V gene sequence: CDR1 SGHKS, CDR2 YYEKEE (reference sequence). V lost 1 base, J lost 3 bases, and 18 bases lay in between. This CDR3 region has 17 residues. CDR3 nucleotide sequence: TGTGCCAGCAGCTTGAAAGGGCTCGCCTGGGGGACAGATACGCAGTATTTT. This translates into CASSLKGLAWGTDTQYF.

The chain is built from TRBV5-1 and TRBJ2-5; 9 positions match TRBD2. Germline lookup yields CDR1 SGHRS and CDR2 YFSETQ. There are 15 residues in the CDR3. Losses at the gene ends were 2 bases for V and 4 bases for J; bases not matched to a gene: 6. The CDR3 region has the DNA TGCGCCAGCAGCTTCTCTAGCGGGATGGGAGAGACCCAGTACTTC. Encoded protein: CASSFSSGMGETQYF. The whole variable domain, filled in from reference TRBV5-1 and TRBJ2-5, reads KAGVTQTPRYLIKTRGQQVTLSCSPISGHRSVSWYQQTPGQGLQFLFEYFSETQRNKGNFPGRFSGRQFSNSRSEMNVSTLELGDSALYLCASSFSSGMGETQYFGPGTRLLVL.

The rearrangement uses TRBV7-9 and TRBJ1-2; TRBD1 might be the D (5 bases). The V end was cut by 2 bases, the J end by 3 bases, with 10 bases between. Germline CDR1 and CDR2: SEHNR and FQNEAQ (reference sequence). CDR3 size: 14 residues. The CDR3 DNA reads TGTGCCAGCAGCTTATCCGGGGGACACTATGGCTACACCTTC. It yields the protein CASSLSGGHYGYTF.

The rearrangement joins TRBV27 to TRBJ2-7; TRBD2 might be the D (6 bases). This CDR3 is 14 amino acids long. The V end was cut by 2 bases, the J end by 4 bases, with 12 bases between. The V gene's germline CDR1 is MNHEY and CDR2 SMNVEV (reference sequence). As DNA, the CDR3 is TGTGCCAGCAGTTTAGGCGGGACCACTTACGAGCAGTACTTC. Protein product: CASSLGGTTYEQYF.

V usage is TRBV9 and J usage is TRBJ2-5; TRBD2 matches at 8 bases. The trim removed 4 bases at V and 5 bases at J, leaving 7 bases unmatched. CDR3 length: 14 residues. Germline assignment: CDR1 SGDLS and CDR2 YYNGEE. The CDR3: CASSPTGGGETQYF. The CDR3 DNA follows: TGTGCCAGCAGCCCCACGGGGGGGGGCGAGACCCAGTACTTC.

The genes are TRBV7-4 and TRBJ2-1; TRBD1 matches 9 bases. The J segment lost 10 bases and the V segment lost 5 bases, leaving 21 bases of the junction unmatched. CDR1 is SGHVT and CDR2 is SQSDAQ in the germline V gene. The CDR3 loop spans 18 amino acids. CDR3 DNA sequence: TGTGCCAGCAGCCGGGACAGGGCAGCGGGCCCTAGGTTGGACGAGCAGTTCTTC. Translation: CASSRDRAAGPRLDEQFF.

This chain uses TRBV10-3 with TRBJ1-5, with 8 positions matching TRBD1. V lost 0 bases, J lost 2 bases, and 0 bases stayed unmatched. Germline CDR1 ENHRY, CDR2 SYGVKD. This CDR3 comprises 15 residues. CDR3 DNA: TGTGCCATCAGTGAGTCGACAGGGGGCAATCAGCCCCAGCATTTT. It yields the protein CAISESTGGNQPQHF.

The chain links TRBV6-4 to TRBJ1-2; a weak D match, TRBD1 (5 bases). CDR3 length: 14 residues. V was trimmed by 7 bases and J by 12 bases, leaving 24 bases between them. Germline V lookup: CDR1 MRHNA, CDR2 SNTAGT. CDR3 bases: TGTGCCAGCATTACCGCCGGGACGTTGGTGGCTAACACCTTC. As protein: CASITAGTLVANTF.

This chain joins TRBV6-5 and TRBJ2-5, with 10 bases identical to TRBD2. The junction had 7 bases not matched to a gene; V was cut back by 4 bases and J by 5 bases. Germline V CDR1 and CDR2: MNHEY, SVGAGI. The CDR3 length is 15 residues. The CDR3 here is CASSFGLAERETQYF. CDR3 in DNA: TGTGCCAGCAGTTTTGGACTAGCGGAGAGGGAGACCCAGTACTTC.

The chain recombines TRBV10-3 with TRBJ2-7; 11 nucleotides agree with TRBD2. Germline V gene lookup returns CDR1 ENHRY and CDR2 SYGVKD. The CDR3 spans 13 residues. Unmatched junction bases numbered 3, after V lost 4 bases and J lost 7 bases. This CDR3 is CAISARLAGEQYF. In DNA form, the CDR3 reads TGTGCCATCAGTGCCCGACTAGCGGGGGAGCAGTACTTC.

The genes are TRBV30 and TRBJ1-6; 7 bases line up with TRBD1. The junction had 5 bases not matched to a gene; V was cut back by 0 bases and J by 9 bases. Germline CDR1 is GTSNPN and CDR2 is SVGIG (reference sequence). CDR3 size: 14 residues. The CDR3 nucleotides read TGTGCCTGGAGTGTACGACAGGGTGCTTCACCCCTCCACTTT. The encoded protein is CAWSVRQGASPLHF.

V is TRBV18 and J is TRBJ1-5; D is unresolved. The CDR3 is 14 residues long. The V end was cut by 6 bases, the J end by 5 bases, with 14 bases between. CDR1 and CDR2 (germline): KGHSH, LQKENI. The CDR3 nucleotides are TGTGCCAGCTCCCCAACGGGCCAAGATCAGCCCCAGCATTTT. It encodes CASSPTGQDQPQHF.

This clone was seen just once. The chain joins TRBV19 to TRBJ1-2, with D possibly matching TRBD1 (6 bases). The CDR3 spans 14 residues. Germline V gene lookup returns CDR1 LNHDA and CDR2 SQIVND (reference sequence). V was cut by 5 bases and J by 5 bases, with 15 bases left in between. CDR3 sequence: CASSQQGVEYGYTF. CDR3 bases: TGTGCCAGTAGTCAACAGGGAGTTGAGTATGGCTACACCTTC.

This clone was seen repeatedly, ten times or more. Other nucleotide sequences in the sample specify the same CDR3. V and J are TRBV11-3 and TRBJ2-1, with 14 bases that match TRBD2. The CDR3 has 15 amino acids. Germline V gene lookup returns CDR1 SGHNT and CDR2 YENEEA. V gave up 5 bases and J gave up 7 bases; unmatched junction bases: 4. CDR3 in amino acids: CASSRLAGGRNEQFF. For the CDR3, the DNA is TGTGCCAGCAGCAGACTAGCGGGGGGGAGGAATGAGCAGTTCTTC.

V and J are TRBV5-1 and TRBJ2-1; D uncertain. The V and J ends lost 0 bases and 5 bases respectively, with 9 bases between them. The CDR3 is 14 residues long. Per the germline V gene, CDR1 is SGHRS and CDR2 is YFSETQ. The CDR3 reads CASSLGSTNNEQFF. In DNA, the CDR3 is TGCGCCAGCAGCTTGGGAAGTACAAACAATGAGCAGTTCTTC.

The genes are TRBV27 and TRBJ1-5; a weak D match, TRBD1 (6 bases). V was trimmed by 8 bases and J by 5 bases, leaving 19 bases between them. Germline assignment: CDR1 MNHEY and CDR2 SMNVEV (reference sequence). The CDR3 loop spans 15 amino acids. The CDR3 bases are TGTGCCAGCGGACTCAACCGGGACATCCATCAGCCCCAGCATTTT. The encoded protein is CASGLNRDIHQPQHF.

The rearrangement joins TRBV2 to TRBJ1-2; 7 bases are shared with TRBD1. The germline CDR1 and CDR2 sequences are SNHLY and FYNNEI. The V segment lost 6 bases and the J segment 8 bases; nucleotides outside the gene matches: 6. The CDR3 spans 12 residues. CDR3 sequence reads: CASRLTGLGYTF. The CDR3 DNA reads as TGTGCCAGCAGGTTGACAGGGTTGGGCTACACCTTC.

The chain recombines TRBV6-5 with TRBJ1-5; D remains unclear. Trimming stripped 10 bases from V and 6 bases from J, with 13 bases between. The CDR3 extends over 12 amino acids. CDR1 is MNHEY and CDR2 is SVGAGI in the germline V gene. The CDR3 loop reads CATGIRFQPQHF. The CDR3 nucleotides are TGTGCCACGGGAATAAGGTTTCAGCCCCAGCATTTT.

The chain combines TRBV4-1 with TRBJ1-2, with D possibly TRBD1 on 6 matching bases. The germline gives CDR1 MGHRA, CDR2 YSYEKL. The CDR3 contains 15 residues. With 1 base removed from V and 8 bases from J, the gap between germline ends came to 17 bases. As DNA, the CDR3 is TGCGCCAGCAGCCAAGCCCGCGGGGGCGCGGGAGGCTACACCTTC. This sequence encodes CASSQARGGAGGYTF.

This clone was picked up a small number of times. The chain employs TRBV11-1 and TRBJ1-6; a weak D match, TRBD1 (5 bases). Between the trimmed V and J ends, which lost 1 base and 7 bases, there was a span of 11 bases. CDR3 length equals 15 residues. Germline V gene sequence: CDR1 SGHAT, CDR2 FQDESV (reference sequence). The CDR3 DNA reads TGTGCCAGCAGCTTAGTCGGGGGAGCGAATTCACCCCTCCACTTT. Amino acid sequence: CASSLVGGANSPLHF.

The chain is built from TRBV30 and TRBJ1-4; possibly TRBD1 for D (5 bases). Germline V gene sequence: CDR1 GTSNPN, CDR2 SVGIG (reference sequence). The CDR3 loop spans 16 amino acids. Trimming removed 1 base at V and 0 bases at J, with 12 bases between. CDR3 residues: CAWSEAGGPTNEKLFF. DNA for the CDR3: TGTGCCTGGAGTGAAGCGGGGGGACCAACTAATGAAAAACTGTTTTTT.

This clone showed up just once. The chain uses TRBV9 and TRBJ1-1, with no clear D. Trimming left V 5 bases short and J 5 bases short, with 13 bases between. In germline, CDR1 is SGDLS, CDR2 YYNGEE. The CDR3 contains 13 residues. CDR3 amino acids: CASSLEGRTEAFF. The CDR3 DNA follows: TGTGCCAGCAGTCTGGAAGGGCGGACTGAAGCTTTCTTT.

V and J are TRBV9 and TRBJ1-4; the match to TRBD1 covers 7 bases. The V segment lost 4 bases and the J segment 2 bases; nucleotides outside the gene matches: 8. CDR3 length: 16 amino acids. Germline loops: CDR1 SGDLS, CDR2 YYNGEE. CDR3 DNA sequence: TGTGCCAGCAGCATCCGACAGGGTGGTACTAATGAAAAACTGTTTTTT. Amino acid sequence: CASSIRQGGTNEKLFF.

V and J are TRBV10-3 and TRBJ2-3, with 14 bases identical to TRBD2. CDR1 ENHRY and CDR2 SYGVKD come from the germline V gene. The CDR3 has 17 amino acids. Germline trimming cut 4 bases from V and 4 bases from J; bases unmatched to any gene: 7. CDR3 in DNA: TGTGCCATCAGTGCTGGGACTAGCGGGAGTGGGTCAGATACGCAGTATTTT. Its protein is CAISAGTSGSGSDTQYF.

This clone has only a few counts. The chain links TRBV2 to TRBJ1-2, with D possibly TRBD1 on 6 matching bases. The V and J ends lost 4 bases and 4 bases respectively, with 10 bases between them. The CDR3 has 13 residues. Germline-derived CDR1 and CDR2 are SNHLY and FYNNEI. The CDR3 sequence: CASSARGPYGYTF. Here the CDR3 DNA reads TGTGCCAGCAGTGCTCGGGGGCCCTATGGCTACACCTTC.

CDR3 coding DNA: TGTGCCAGCAGTTACGGGACACCGAATCAGCCCCAGCATTTT. Protein: CASSYGTPNQPQHF. The chain employs TRBV6-5 and TRBJ1-5; a weak D match, TRBD1 (6 bases). CDR1 and CDR2 from the germline V gene are MNHEY and SVGAGI. The CDR3 covers 14 residues. Trimming cost V 2 bases and J 4 bases, with 9 bases left between them.

The gene calls are TRBV5-1 and TRBJ1-1; D is perhaps TRBD1 (6 bases). In germline, CDR1 is SGHRS, CDR2 YFSETQ. The length of the CDR3 is 15 residues. The V gene lost 5 bases and the J gene lost 3 bases, with 17 bases spanning the gap. CDR3: CASRPDGGQDTEAFF. DNA of the CDR3: TGCGCCAGCAGGCCTGACGGGGGGCAGGACACTGAAGCTTTCTTT.

The chain is built from TRBV6-5 and TRBJ1-2; D is uncertain. V dropped 5 bases and J dropped 8 bases, with 21 bases sitting between them. There are 15 residues in the CDR3. Germline V gene sequence: CDR1 MNHEY, CDR2 SVGAGI. The CDR3 nucleotides are TGTGCCAGCAGTCCCTCTTTTGCCCGCGGTGACGGCTACACCTTC. Translated: CASSPSFARGDGYTF.

The rearrangement links TRBV5-1 to TRBJ2-7; no clear D. Germline V lookup: CDR1 SGHRS, CDR2 YFSETQ. CDR3 length: 13 residues. Trimming removed 0 bases from V and 5 bases from J, with 9 bases in between. The CDR3 sequence: CASSLGQEDEQYF. The CDR3 nucleotides are TGCGCCAGCAGCTTGGGGCAAGAGGACGAGCAGTACTTC.

This sequence joins TRBV3-1 (or the pseudogene TRBV3-2) and TRBJ1-1, with unresolved D. The V gene's germline CDR1 is LGHDT and CDR2 YNNKEL (reference sequence). Trimming stripped 4 bases from V and 2 bases from J, with 5 bases between. The CDR3 has 12 residues. As DNA, the CDR3 is TGTGCCAGCAGCCCCAGAAACACTGAAGCTTTCTTT. Encoded protein: CASSPRNTEAFF.

The V gene is TRBV30, the J gene TRBJ2-1; the match to TRBD1 covers 8 bases. The CDR3 has 15 residues. Germline CDR1 is GTSNPN and CDR2 is SVGIG (reference sequence). V lost 0 bases and J lost 8; bases outside the gene matches: 9. CDR3 sequence (DNA): TGTGCCTGGAGTGTGAGGTCAGGGGGCTGGGATGAGCAGTTCTTC. As protein: CAWSVRSGGWDEQFF. Looking up the rest from reference TRBV30 and TRBJ2-1 gives the full variable domain: SQTIHQWPATLVQPVGSPLSLECTVEGTSNPNLYWYRQAAGRGLQLLFYSVGIGQISSEVPQNLSASRPQDRQFILSSKKLLLSDSGFYLCAWSVRSGGWDEQFFGPGTRLTVL.

This clone was observed a single time. The J gene is TRBJ2-1, the V gene TRBV7-9, with 7 bases that match TRBD1. V trimming: 6 bases; J trimming: 4 bases; junction bases outside the gene matches: 9. Germline V gene lookup returns CDR1 SEHNR and CDR2 FQNEAQ (reference sequence). The CDR3 is 15 residues long. CDR3 DNA sequence: TGTGCCAGCAGGGATAAGGACAGGCAATACAATGAGCAGTTCTTC. Its translation: CASRDKDRQYNEQFF. Full variable domain (rest looked up from reference TRBV7-9 and TRBJ2-1): DTGVSQNPRHKITKRGQNVTFRCDPISEHNRLYWYRQTLGQGPEFLTYFQNEAQLEKSRLLSDRFSAERPKGSFSTLEIQRTEQGDSAMYLCASRDKDRQYNEQFFGPGTRLTVL.